The clone carrying this TCR beta chain was observed at least ten times. Its cognate antigen is unknown. These data are taken from a study of CD8 T cells in ankylosing spondylitis. Study-wide results and caveats: Reports of some motif variants in reactive arthritis synovial fluid and blood predate this one. A motif of eight or nine highly homologous TCR beta variants was seen as apparently characteristic of ankylosing spondylitis blood.

This CDR3 spans 12 amino acids. CDR1 is MNHEY, CDR2 SMNVEV, per germline (reference sequence). Germline trimming cut 8 bases from V and 3 bases from J; bases unmatched to any gene: 2. Making use of molecular barcodes, quantitative 5'-RACE generated TCR beta libraries. From the 5' RACE reads, TCRdb called clonotypes with MiXCR, one entry per CDR3 protein. This sample yields about 500,000 distinct CDR3 sequences, of which roughly 5.2% are seen a single time; approximately 3.5% belongs to the top ten. The chain links TRBV27 to TRBJ2-7; 9 bases are a match to TRBD1. Sequenced: blood, either unsorted or a sorted T cell fraction (not recorded which). The TCR sequence derives from a male donor with ankylosing spondylitis. The DNA of the CDR3 is TGTGCCAGCTGGGACAGGGTCTACGAGCAGTACTTC. Amino acid sequence: CASWDRVYEQYF.